This record looks at one T cell receptor (beta chain) sequence and its context. V was clipped by 4 bases and J by 5 bases, with 17 bases between them. This CDR3 region has 16 residues. Germline-derived CDR1 and CDR2 are LGHNA and YNFKEQ. The data were produced by immunoSEQ multiplex PCR, yet TCRdb's version contains in-frame clones alone and is incomplete. The sample shows about 160,000 clones, less than 95% of them seen only once. The sample comes from a study of control samples from healthy donors and cancer patients. Sequencing was carried out using PBMCs. This receptor was identified in a man aged 60 to 69 with colorectal cancer. This sequence joins TRBV4-2 and TRBJ2-2; D is perhaps TRBD1 or TRBD2 (5 bases each). CDR3 DNA: TGTGCCAGCAGCCTAACCCCAGGGACGGGGACCGGGGAGCTGTTTTTT. Translating it yields CASSLTPGTGTGELFF.